A selection of T cell receptor beta chains follows, all from one sample in a study of cytomegalovirus exposure and HLA in healthy donors. Using immunoSEQ multiplex PCR, the repertoire was profiled, and TCRdb retains in-frame clones only, with some absent. The sample table sets out roughly 80,000 clones. Material: PBMCs. All receptors derive from a man in his forties or fifties in good health and CMV-seronegative. Each CDR3 is given without its conserved first and last residue. The order of the fields is J gene, V gene, CDR3 protein.

j_call: TRBJ1-2
v_call: TRBV7-9
cdr3_aa: ASSLAAYYGYT

j_call: TRBJ1-2
v_call: TRBV11-2
cdr3_aa: ASSLEAGTGWGGGYT

j_call: TRBJ1-1
v_call: TRBV7-3
cdr3_aa: ASSIGGADTEAF

j_call: TRBJ2-7
v_call: TRBV5-1
cdr3_aa: ASSLDLAGISYEQY

j_call: TRBJ1-2
v_call: TRBV7-2
cdr3_aa: ASSFAPGVGYGYT

j_call: TRBJ2-3
v_call: TRBV7-2
cdr3_aa: ASRGIAGGLLTDTQY

j_call: TRBJ2-5
v_call: TRBV7-3
cdr3_aa: ASSFGLRETQY

j_call: TRBJ2-7
v_call: TRBV11-2
cdr3_aa: ASSPSPGQGRPYEQY

j_call: TRBJ1-1
v_call: TRBV14
cdr3_aa: ASSLKTVNTEAF

j_call: TRBJ2-7
v_call: TRBV19
cdr3_aa: ASRFTSAYEQY

j_call: TRBJ1-6
v_call: TRBV6-5
cdr3_aa: ASSYARRDIITPLH

j_call: TRBJ2-2
v_call: TRBV29-1
cdr3_aa: SVVGPGTGGSGELF

j_call: TRBJ1-5
v_call: TRBV28
cdr3_aa: ASSATNQPQH

j_call: TRBJ1-3
v_call: TRBV7-2
cdr3_aa: ASSLDSGSGNTIY

j_call: TRBJ2-7
v_call: TRBV4-1
cdr3_aa: ASSQVNRVYEQY

j_call: TRBJ2-3
v_call: TRBV28
cdr3_aa: ASSTSGTQDRDTQY

j_call: TRBJ2-1
v_call: TRBV7-2
cdr3_aa: ASSRGLAGTYNEQF

j_call: TRBJ2-7
v_call: TRBV5-5
cdr3_aa: ASSFRDTMSYEQY

j_call: TRBJ2-1
v_call: TRBV7-8
cdr3_aa: ASSSISGDSYNEQF

j_call: TRBJ1-3
v_call: TRBV15
cdr3_aa: ATSRVLKAIGNTIY

j_call: TRBJ1-1
v_call: TRBV28
cdr3_aa: ASSFGGNTEAF

j_call: TRBJ2-3
v_call: TRBV13
cdr3_aa: ASSFRDTQY

j_call: TRBJ1-5
v_call: TRBV28
cdr3_aa: ASSLTRAQPQH

j_call: TRBJ2-3
v_call: TRBV5-1
cdr3_aa: ASRYGFDSQGTDTQY

j_call: TRBJ1-4
v_call: TRBV4-1
cdr3_aa: ASSLFPGVNEKLF

j_call: TRBJ2-2
v_call: TRBV7-9
cdr3_aa: ASSRTGNTGELF

j_call: TRBJ2-3
v_call: TRBV5-1
cdr3_aa: ASNWRGSTDTQY

j_call: TRBJ2-6
v_call: TRBV28
cdr3_aa: ASNRVSGANVLT

j_call: TRBJ2-7
v_call: TRBV10-3
cdr3_aa: AVTPGQGYYEQY

j_call: TRBJ1-1
v_call: TRBV11-2
cdr3_aa: ASSLQPGQDTEAF

j_call: TRBJ1-2
v_call: TRBV7-9
cdr3_aa: ASSQPDRNYGYT

j_call: TRBJ1-6
v_call: TRBV13
cdr3_aa: ASSKQGSHNSPLH

j_call: TRBJ2-1
v_call: TRBV5-1
cdr3_aa: ASSLVITAGDRGNEQF

j_call: TRBJ1-1
v_call: TRBV28
cdr3_aa: ASTERTGPRTEAF

j_call: TRBJ2-3
v_call: TRBV18
cdr3_aa: ASSPADLQY

j_call: TRBJ1-2
v_call: TRBV9
cdr3_aa: ASSVARRPYYGYT

j_call: TRBJ1-3
v_call: TRBV11-2
cdr3_aa: ASSAQTGIGNTIY

j_call: TRBJ1-6
v_call: TRBV6-5
cdr3_aa: ASSYGTGYNSPLH

j_call: TRBJ1-5
v_call: TRBV4-1
cdr3_aa: ASSQDRAGPQPQH

j_call: TRBJ2-7
v_call: TRBV7-2
cdr3_aa: ASSLGPDPLPYEQY

j_call: TRBJ2-3
v_call: TRBV29-1
cdr3_aa: SVAPRLAGGGDTQY

j_call: NA
v_call: TRBV18
cdr3_aa: ASSPGHSQTYEQY

j_call: TRBJ1-2
v_call: TRBV28
cdr3_aa: ASSLARAGFDGYT

j_call: TRBJ2-1
v_call: TRBV14
cdr3_aa: ASSQGLFNEQF

j_call: TRBJ2-7
v_call: TRBV5-4
cdr3_aa: ASSLIQGTCEQY

j_call: TRBJ2-7
v_call: TRBV18
cdr3_aa: ASSLGEGDEQY

j_call: TRBJ1-2
v_call: TRBV27
cdr3_aa: ASSWAGYYGYT

j_call: TRBJ1-5
v_call: TRBV6-5
cdr3_aa: ASSRDRGFSQPQH